This T cell receptor beta chain was captured in a study of CD8+CD57+ T cells in acquired aplastic anemia. As for the study in general: Across the sorted CD4+ and CD8+ cells, DNA amounts averaged roughly 3 ug. Study-level findings and limits: Researchers report that 25 to 35 CD8+ CDR3 sequences appeared in both patients and controls. A significant difference in CD8+ Simpson's diversity between patients and controls was not found.

All sequencing subjects had displayed CD8+CD57+ cell expansion on flow cytometry. All patients were therapy-naive when blood was sampled. This clonotype was picked up many times. The antigen remains unidentified. CDR1 and CDR2 (germline): DFQATT, SNEGSKA (reference sequence). The CDR3 runs to 14 residues. The germline V and J ends were trimmed by 3 bases and 4 bases, with 13 bases remaining between them. The template used for profiling TCR beta VDJ and CDR3 was genomic DNA. Each CDR3 protein is one row after TCRdb ran MiXCR on the reads. The sample lists 130,000 or so distinct CDR3 sequences; almost 40% were seen once.

V gene TRBV20-1 combines with J gene TRBJ1-5; D is unresolved. This receptor was identified in a human donor with aplastic anemia. The sequenced sample was sorted CD4+, CD8+, or CD8+CD57+ T cells (not recorded which) from PBMCs. CDR3 sequence reads: CSARTRARNQPQHF. Written as DNA, the CDR3 is TGCAGTGCTAGGACCCGGGCCCGAAATCAGCCCCAGCATTTT.